This T cell receptor beta chain was found in a study of cytomegalovirus exposure and HLA in healthy donors. The J segment lost 4 bases and the V segment lost 6 bases, leaving 7 bases of the junction unmatched. CDR1 and CDR2 from the germline V gene are MNHEY and SMNVEV (reference sequence). This CDR3 spans 14 amino acids. Primers for the PCR totalled 60 Vbeta and 13 Jbeta. Original analysis: There were 70 million to 95 million unique TCR beta chains by a later count, and approximately 11 million of them were shared. TCRdb keeps only in-frame clones here, not all; method: immunoSEQ multiplex PCR. Clonal size and the V and J genes are those of that table, whereas D and trimming came from the DNA. The sample consists of about 170,000 clones, approximately 80% of them appearing once.

The sequencing input was PBMCs. The TCR was taken from a male donor in good health and CMV-seronegative. The V and J genes are TRBV27 and TRBJ2-5; 8 bases line up with TRBD1. The CDR3 DNA follows: TGTGCCAGCAGCCGGACAGGGCAAAGAGAGACCCAGTACTTC. Protein sequence: CASSRTGQRETQYF.